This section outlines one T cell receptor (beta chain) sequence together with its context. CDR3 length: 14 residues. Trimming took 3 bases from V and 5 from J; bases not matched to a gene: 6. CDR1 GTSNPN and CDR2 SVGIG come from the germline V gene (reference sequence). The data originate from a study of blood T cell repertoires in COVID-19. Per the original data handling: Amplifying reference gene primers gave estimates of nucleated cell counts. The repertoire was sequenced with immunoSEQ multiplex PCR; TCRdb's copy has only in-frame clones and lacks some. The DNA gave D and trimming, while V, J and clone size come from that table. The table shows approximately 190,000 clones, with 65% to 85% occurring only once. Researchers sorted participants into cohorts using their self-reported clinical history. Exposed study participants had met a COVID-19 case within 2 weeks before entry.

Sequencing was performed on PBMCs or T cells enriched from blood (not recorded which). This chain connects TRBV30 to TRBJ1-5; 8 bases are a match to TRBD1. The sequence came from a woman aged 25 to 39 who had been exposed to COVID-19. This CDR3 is CAWSPGQGDQPQHF. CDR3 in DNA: TGTGCCTGGAGCCCTGGACAGGGAGATCAGCCCCAGCATTTT.